This entry lists 26 T cell receptor beta chains sequenced from one sample in a study of blood T cells in healthy people across ages. A second 7 to 11 cycle PCR used barcoded and J-beta primers. TCRdb reprocessed the 5' RACE reads via MiXCR and lists one record per CDR3 protein. The data show some 780,000 distinct CDR3 sequences, with roughly three fifths seen just once and 20% to 30% held by the top ten. Sample: blood. These receptors were collected from a man aged 40-49 years in good health.

The table lists this clonotype with many counts. This CDR3 reads CASSITGGSYNEQFF. In nucleotides, the CDR3 is TGTGCCAGCAGCATAACAGGGGGCTCCTACAATGAGCAGTTCTTC. The chain combines TRBV25-1 with TRBJ2-1; 8 positions match TRBD1. The germline gives CDR1 MGHDK, CDR2 SYGVNS. With 6 bases clipped from V and 0 bases from J, the junction kept 4 bases outside the gene matches. The CDR3 covers 15 residues. The full variable domain, completed using reference TRBV25-1 and TRBJ2-1, is EADIYQTPRYLVIGTGKKITLECSQTMGHDKMYWYQQDPGMELHLIHYSYGVNSTEKGDLSSESTVSRIRTEHFPLTLESARPSHTSQYLCASSITGGSYNEQFFGPGTRLTVL.

There are a few counts of this clonotype. This chain uses TRBV6-1 with TRBJ2-5; D is ambiguous. The CDR3 totals 13 residues. CDR1 is MNHNS and CDR2 is SASEGT in the germline V gene. With 2 bases removed from V and 4 bases from J, the gap between germline ends came to 8 bases. DNA of the CDR3: TGTGCCAGCAGTGAAAGTTTCGGAGAGACCCAGTACTTC. Translating it yields CASSESFGETQYF.

The V gene is TRBV6-5, the J gene TRBJ2-5, with 10 bases matching TRBD1. J was trimmed by 11 bases and V by 0 bases; bases with no gene match: 9. Germline CDR1 reads MNHEY; CDR2 reads SVGAGI. The CDR3 has 15 residues. The DNA for the CDR3 is TGTGCCAGCAGTTACTCGATGGGACAGGGGTATGAGCAGTACTTC. Amino acid sequence: CASSYSMGQGYEQYF.

The rearrangement links TRBV4-2 to TRBJ2-7; D unresolved. The J call may be wrong; the DNA end is better matched by TRBJ2-1. The CDR3 covers 14 residues. Germline CDR1 LGHNA, CDR2 YNFKEQ. CDR3 amino acids: CASSQTGEDNEQFF. The CDR3 DNA is TGTGCCAGCAGCCAAACCGGAGAAGACAATGAGCAGTTCTTC.

The J gene is TRBJ2-3, the V gene TRBV7-3, with D unresolved. The CDR3 length is 15 residues. Germline CDR1 SGHTA, CDR2 FQGTGA. Trimming pared 0 bases from V and 5 bases from J, leaving 12 bases between. CDR3 residues: CASSLTPQRGDTQYF. DNA of the CDR3: TGTGCCAGCAGCTTAACCCCCCAGCGAGGAGATACGCAGTATTTT.

There are a few counts of this clonotype. V is TRBV10-3 and J is TRBJ2-3; 7 bases match TRBD2. Germline lookup yields CDR1 ENHRY and CDR2 SYGVKD. The CDR3 contains 13 residues. J was trimmed by 6 bases and V by 5 bases; bases with no gene match: 5. The CDR3 spells CAISSGTKDTQYF. As DNA, the CDR3 is TGTGCCATCAGTTCCGGGACTAAGGATACGCAGTATTTT.

The rearrangement links TRBV29-1 to TRBJ2-5; possibly TRBD1 or TRBD2 for D (5 bases each). Trimming stripped 1 base from V and 0 bases from J, with 9 bases between. Germline V gene sequence: CDR1 SQVTM, CDR2 ANQGSEA. This CDR3 is built from 14 residues. The CDR3 nucleotides are TGCAGCGTTGAAGGGGGACGTTACCAAGAGACCCAGTACTTC. Translation: CSVEGGRYQETQYF.

This clonotype has only one observation. J is TRBJ2-1 and V is TRBV2, with D unclear. Germline values: CDR1 SNHLY, CDR2 FYNNEI. V lost 3 bases to trimming and J lost 0 bases, with 12 bases between them. The CDR3 is made up of 16 amino acids. CDR3 DNA sequence: TGTGCCAGCAGTGATTTAGGCAGCCTCTCCTACAATGAGCAGTTCTTC. Encoded protein: CASSDLGSLSYNEQFF.

In this sample, this clonotype turned up a few times. The rearrangement uses TRBV12-3 or TRBV12-4 and TRBJ2-1; TRBD1 might be the D (6 bases). V lost 7 bases, J lost 12 bases, and 19 bases lay in between. The CDR3 is 13 residues long. The CDR3 loop reads CASTHPTGTTQFF. DNA for the CDR3: TGTGCCAGCACCCATCCCACGGGGACAACGCAGTTCTTC.

The CDR3 region is CASSVATLAGGPNEQYF. The CDR3 coding sequence is TGTGCCAGCAGCGTAGCTACCCTAGCGGGAGGCCCCAATGAGCAGTACTTC. The chain employs TRBV9 and TRBJ2-7; 11 bases map to TRBD2. Trimming cost V 0 bases and J 7 bases; bases outside gene matches: 12. Per germline, CDR1 SGDLS and CDR2 YYNGEE. The CDR3 covers 17 residues.

This clonotype was counted a few times. The genes are TRBV12-3 or TRBV12-4 and TRBJ2-5; D perhaps matches TRBD2 (6 bases). The CDR3 runs 14 residues. The V and J ends lost 3 bases and 6 bases respectively, with 14 bases between them. CDR3: CASSFSAGPQTQYF. The DNA of the CDR3 is TGTGCCAGCAGTTTTAGCGCGGGACCGCAGACCCAGTACTTC.

In regard to this clonotype: This may stem from a read error, because a much larger clone lies one nucleotide away. The rearrangement joins TRBV25-1 to TRBJ2-5; tentative D call: TRBD1 (7 bases). Germline CDR1 and CDR2: MGHDK and SYGVNS. With 3 bases removed from V and 4 bases from J, the gap between germline ends came to 15 bases. The CDR3 runs to 15 residues. The CDR3 region is CASSDLGRGVETQYF. Here the CDR3 DNA reads TGTGCCAGCAGTGATCTTGGCAGGGGGGTAGAGACCCAGTACTTC.

This chain uses TRBV2 with TRBJ2-1; D might be TRBD2 (5 bases). Germline loops: CDR1 SNHLY, CDR2 FYNNEI. With 1 base removed from V and 3 bases from J, the gap between germline ends came to 16 bases. The CDR3 is 17 amino acids. This chain's CDR3 is CASSEESPSLNYNEQFF. DNA of the CDR3: TGTGCCAGCAGTGAAGAGTCCCCTAGCTTAAACTACAATGAGCAGTTCTTC.

This chain uses TRBV6-1 with TRBJ2-3, with TRBD2 matching over 8 bases. The ends lost 9 bases at V and 0 bases at J; junction bases unmatched: 11. The CDR3 runs to 16 residues. Looked up from germline, CDR1 is MNHNS and CDR2 is SASEGT. CDR3 residues: CASADGRGSSTDTQYF. CDR3 DNA: TGTGCCAGTGCGGACGGGAGGGGTTCTAGCACAGATACGCAGTATTTT.

This sequence joins TRBV7-2 and TRBJ2-3; TRBD1 matches 9 bases. Germline V gene data show CDR1 as SGHTA and CDR2 as FQGNSA. The CDR3 runs to 15 residues. The V gene end was trimmed by 1 base and the J gene end by 4 bases; junction bases not matched to a gene: 3. The CDR3 DNA is TGTGCCAGCAGCTTAGGGACAGGGGTGGCAGATACGCAGTATTTT. Translated: CASSLGTGVADTQYF.

This chain uses TRBV29-1 with TRBJ2-4; D remains ambiguous. The DNA end is a closer match to TRBJ2-5, so the J assignment may be wrong. The CDR3 has 12 residues. The V gene's germline CDR1 is SQVTM and CDR2 ANQGSEA. The CDR3 loop is CSVADGQETQYF. CDR3 bases: TGCAGCGTTGCGGACGGCCAAGAGACCCAGTACTTC.

This clonotype was recorded a few times. The chain carries TRBV2 and TRBJ2-7; perhaps TRBD1 as D (5 bases). The CDR3 extends over 13 amino acids. In germline, CDR1 is SNHLY, CDR2 FYNNEI. With 3 bases removed from V and 2 bases from J, the gap between germline ends came to 8 bases. The chain's CDR3 is CASSDRATYEQYF. The CDR3 DNA sequence: TGTGCCAGCAGTGACAGGGCTACCTACGAGCAGTACTTC.

In its sample, this clonotype was seen a few times. The genes are TRBV25-1 and TRBJ2-6; TRBD1 aligns across 9 bases. Losses at the gene ends were 2 bases for V and 0 bases for J; bases not matched to a gene: 11. In germline, CDR1 is MGHDK, CDR2 SYGVNS. The CDR3 runs to 20 residues. The CDR3 coding sequence is TGTGCCAGCAGTGAAACCCAAGGGACAGGGTCAATCTCTGGGGCCAACGTCCTGACTTTC. Encoded protein: CASSETQGTGSISGANVLTF.

This clonotype was seen more than once but under ten times. The chain carries TRBV28 and TRBJ2-3; weak D call: TRBD1 (7 bases). The V and J ends lost 3 bases and 1 base respectively, with 11 bases between them. This CDR3 region has 15 residues. CDR1 and CDR2 (germline): MDHEN, SYDVKM. CDR3 sequence reads: CASSLEGAGTDTQYF. CDR3 in DNA: TGTGCCAGCAGTTTGGAGGGGGCTGGCACAGATACGCAGTATTTT.

Here the CDR3 reads CASSQTGRNTQYF. As DNA, the CDR3 is TGCGCCAGCAGCCAAACAGGGCGGAATACGCAGTATTTT. The chain is built from TRBV4-3 and TRBJ2-3; a weak D match, TRBD1 (6 bases). The CDR3 runs 13 residues. CDR1 and CDR2 (germline): LGHNA, YSLEER. Trimming cost V 2 bases and J 7 bases, with 10 bases left between them.

This rearrangement joins TRBV4-2 to TRBJ1-6; D is possibly TRBD1 (6 bases). V gave up 0 bases and J gave up 12 bases, with 12 bases separating them. This CDR3 has 14 residues. Germline V gives CDR1 LGHNA, CDR2 YNFKEQ. As DNA, the CDR3 is TGTGCCAGCAGCCAAGAGCTAGGGGGGAAACCCCTCCACTTT. Its protein product is CASSQELGGKPLHF.

This clonotype was observed a handful of times. The chain uses TRBV20-1 and TRBJ1-2; 10 bases align to TRBD1. Trimming removed 1 base from V and 5 bases from J; junction bases left unmatched: 4. Germline V gives CDR1 DFQATT, CDR2 SNEGSKA (reference sequence). The CDR3 is 14 residues long. The CDR3 region has the DNA TGCAGTGCTAGAGTCGACAGGGGGCATTATGGCTACACCTTC. This translates into CSARVDRGHYGYTF.

As DNA, the CDR3 is TGTGCCAGCAGCCCAGGGGGTTTGAATTGGGGCTACACCTTC. Translated, it gives CASSPGGLNWGYTF. V is TRBV7-9 and J is TRBJ1-2; TRBD1 matches 7 bases. The germline V gene has CDR1 SEHNR and CDR2 FQNEAQ (reference sequence). The CDR3 is 14 amino acids. V lost 5 bases and J lost 8; bases outside the gene matches: 11.

The rearrangement uses TRBV13 and TRBJ2-4; 14 positions match TRBD2. Matching the DNA end better, TRBJ2-7 makes the J call doubtful. This CDR3 has 17 residues. Per germline, CDR1 PRHDT and CDR2 FYEKMQ (reference sequence). Here the CDR3 DNA reads TGTGCCAGCAGTCCCGGACTAGCGGGAGGTTTAGACTACGAGCAGTACTTC. Residues: CASSPGLAGGLDYEQYF.

This clonotype was recorded a few times. A much larger clone differs from this one at a single base, so this may be a read error. The chain uses TRBV29-1 and TRBJ2-1; TRBD1 agrees at 7 bases. The DNA end lines up better with TRBJ2-7; the J call may be wrong. This CDR3 is 14 amino acids long. CDR1 and CDR2 (germline): SQVTM, ANQGSEA. This CDR3 is CSVKGGSSYNEQYF. CDR3 coding DNA: TGCAGCGTTAAAGGGGGCAGCTCCTACAATGAGCAGTACTTC.

The chain uses TRBV18 and TRBJ2-7; 9 nucleotides line up with TRBD1. CDR3 length: 18 residues. From germline, CDR1 is KGHSH and CDR2 LQKENI. V shed 3 bases, J shed 3 bases, and the junction held 15 bases outside the gene matches. The CDR3 nucleotides read TGTGCCAGCTCACCGATGAACTTCCCCGGGACAGGGATCTACGAGCAGTACTTC. Translation gives CASSPMNFPGTGIYEQYF. The full variable domain, with the rest looked up from reference TRBV18 and TRBJ2-7, is NAGVMQNPRHLVRRRGQEARLRCSPMKGHSHVYWYRQLPEEGLKFMVYLQKENIIDESGMPKERFSAEFPKEGPSILRIQQVVRGDSAAYFCASSPMNFPGTGIYEQYFGPGTRLTVT.